The rows below give T cell receptor beta chains drawn from one sample of a study of cytomegalovirus exposure and HLA in healthy donors. Libraries were prepared by immunoSEQ multiplex PCR; TCRdb keeps only in-frame clonotypes and omits some of them. The table lists roughly 150,000 clones, approximately 78% of them singletons. Material for sequencing was PBMCs. All receptors come from a male donor in good health and CMV-seronegative. The CDR3 runs from the conserved cysteine through the conserved F or W. Fields, in order: D gene, J gene, V gene, clone size, CDR3 DNA, CDR3 protein. A D gene is named only where the DNA matches it firmly. Where a row states a size, it is once, few, many or the class of an expanded clone; other rows omit it.

>NA|TRBJ2-7|TRBV28|NA
TGTGCCAGCAGTTTAGGGCGGGGATCCTTTTTTGCGCACGAGCAGTACTTC
CASSLGRGSFFAHEQYF
>TRBD1|TRBJ2-5|TRBV2|NA
TGTGCCAGCCGTACAGGGGGCAGGGAGACCCAGTACTTC
CASRTGGRETQYF
>NA|TRBJ2-7|TRBV6-1|once
TGTGCCAGCCTCGGGTCAAACAAGAACCTTTACGAGCAGTACTTC
CASLGSNKNLYEQYF
>NA|TRBJ1-3|TRBV30|NA
TGTGCCTGGAGTCCCACCCGGACTTTCCGCTCTGGAAACACCATATATTTT
CAWSPTRTFRSGNTIYF
>TRBD2|TRBJ2-7|TRBV4-1|NA
TGCGCCAGCAGCCACCCCGGACTAGCGGGGAGAAGCTCCTACGAGCAGTACTTC
CASSHPGLAGRSSYEQYF
>NA|TRBJ1-6|TRBV7-2|NA
TGTGCCAGCAGCCAGTCCGCCGGGGGGACTTATAATTCACCCCTCCACTTT
CASSQSAGGTYNSPLHF
>NA|TRBJ1-5|TRBV7-9|NA
TGTGCCAGCAGCTTAGCGGTCGGGCAGCCCCAGCATTTT
CASSLAVGQPQHF
>NA|TRBJ2-7|TRBV18|NA
TGTGCCAGCTCACCAAGAGCGCCCGGGGGCTACGAGCAGTACTTC
CASSPRAPGGYEQYF
>NA|TRBJ1-5|TRBV27|once
TGTGCCAGCAGTTTGGGGCAGGACACCGATAGCAATCAGCCCCAGCATTTT
CASSLGQDTDSNQPQHF
>NA|TRBJ2-2|TRBV19|few
TGTGCCAGTAGTCCCCTGAACACGAACACCGGGGAGCTGTTTTTT
CASSPLNTNTGELFF
>TRBD2|TRBJ2-7|TRBV7-2|once
TGTGCCAGCAGCTTGGCGGGAGTTAACGAGCAGTACTTC
CASSLAGVNEQYF
>TRBD1|TRBJ1-6|TRBV28|NA
TGTGCCAGCAGTTTATTGGACGGGACAGGGGGTTCACCCCTCCACTTT
CASSLLDGTGGSPLHF
>NA|TRBJ1-3|TRBV6-5|NA
TGTGCCAGCAGTTACTCGAACAGCTTTTCTGGAAACACCATATATTTT
CASSYSNSFSGNTIYF
>TRBD1|TRBJ2-5|TRBV18|NA
TGTGCCAGCTCACCGGGGACAGGGGGATGGACCCAGTACTTC
CASSPGTGGWTQYF
>TRBD2|TRBJ2-5|TRBV30|few
TGTGCCTGGAGTACAGCGGGAAGGAGCGAGACCCAGTACTTC
CAWSTAGRSETQYF
>NA|TRBJ1-5|TRBV18|NA
TGTGCCAGCTCACCAGGGGGCGCCGGTCAGCCCCAGCATTTT
CASSPGGAGQPQHF
>TRBD1|TRBJ2-7|TRBV7-9|NA
TGTGCCAGCAGCCCCCGGACGGGACAGGAGTCCTACGAGCAGTACTTC
CASSPRTGQESYEQYF
>TRBD1|TRBJ2-7|TRBV28|NA
TGTGCCAGCAGCGGGACAGGGAGGGGATTTTTTTCCTACGAGCAGTACTTC
CASSGTGRGFFSYEQYF
>NA|TRBJ1-4|TRBV15|NA
TGTGCCACCAGCAGAGACCAGACAGCAACTAATGAAAAACTGTTTTTT
CATSRDQTATNEKLFF
>NA|TRBJ2-5|TRBV27|NA
TGTGCCAGCAGTATCGGGGGTACCCAAGGGACCCAGTACTTC
CASSIGGTQGTQYF
>NA|TRBJ2-1|TRBV5-1|NA
TGCGCCAGCAGCTTGGGTCAAACCGGGGGCTACAATGAGCAGTTCTTC
CASSLGQTGGYNEQFF
>NA|TRBJ2-5|TRBV5-6|NA
TGTGCCAGCAGTATCTACGCGGGAGAGACCCAGTACTTC
CASSIYAGETQYF
>NA|TRBJ2-7|TRBV6-5|NA
TGTGCCAGCAGTTACGTAGGCGGCCGGACTACCTACGAGCAGTACTTC
CASSYVGGRTTYEQYF
>NA|TRBJ1-2|TRBV4-3|few
TGCGCCAGCAGCCAAGGGAAAGAGTTGGATATAGGGGTGGACTATGGCTACACCTTC
CASSQGKELDIGVDYGYTF
>TRBD2|TRBJ2-1|TRBV19|NA
TGTGCCAGTAGTATTTTAGCGGGAGGGACCTACAATGAGCAGTTCTTC
CASSILAGGTYNEQFF
>TRBD1|TRBJ2-7|TRBV23-1|NA
TGCGCCAGCAGTCAGGTCCAGGGGGCGGGTGAGCAGTACTTC
CASSQVQGAGEQYF
>TRBD2|TRBJ2-2|TRBV11-2|NA
TGTGCCAGCAGCCCAGTGGAGGTAGCGGGAGGGCCAACCGGGGAGCTGTTTTTT
CASSPVEVAGGPTGELFF
>TRBD1|TRBJ2-1|TRBV7-2|NA
TGTGCCAGCAGCTTAGCGCCTACAGGGGGCACTGAGCAGTTCTTC
CASSLAPTGGTEQFF
>TRBD1|TRBJ1-2|TRBV18|few
TGTGCCAGCTCACCTACGACAGGGGGCGGCTATGGCTACACCTTC
CASSPTTGGGYGYTF
>NA|TRBJ2-2|TRBV5-6|NA
TGTGCCAGCAGCCCCGACAATCACGGGGAGCTGTTTTTT
CASSPDNHGELFF
>TRBD1|TRBJ2-7|TRBV12-5|NA
TGTGCTAGTGGTTTGGGGTCCGGGACAGGGACCTACGAGCAGTACTTC
CASGLGSGTGTYEQYF
>TRBD1|TRBJ1-5|TRBV28|NA
TGTGCCAGCACCGGACAGGGCCTCGGTCAGCCCCAGCATTTT
CASTGQGLGQPQHF
>NA|TRBJ1-2|TRBV4-3|few
TGCGCCAGCAGCGGGGACACGGACTATGGCTACACCTTC
CASSGDTDYGYTF
>NA|TRBJ1-5|TRBV7-9|NA
TGTGCCAGCAGCCAAGACAGCCCCAATCAGCCCCAGCATTTT
CASSQDSPNQPQHF
>NA|TRBJ1-1|TRBV11-2|NA
TGTGCCAGCAGCTTAGGTGCAGGGATGAACACTGAAGCTTTCTTT
CASSLGAGMNTEAFF
>NA|TRBJ2-3|TRBV6-1|NA
TGTGCCACACACTTACTACTAGCCCAAGATACGCAGTATTTT
CATHLLLAQDTQYF
>TRBD2|TRBJ2-1|TRBV9|NA
TGTGCCAGCAGCGTAGAAATCGGGGGGGCCGACGGTGAGCAGTTCTTC
CASSVEIGGADGEQFF
>NA|TRBJ1-1|TRBV6-1|NA
TGTGCCAGCATTAAAAAGACAGGAGTGAACACTGAAGCTTTCTTT
CASIKKTGVNTEAFF
>TRBD2|TRBJ2-2|TRBV7-2|NA
TGTGCCAGCAGCTTTTTCACTAGCGGCACCGGGGAGCTGTTTTTT
CASSFFTSGTGELFF
>NA|TRBJ2-2|TRBV5-4|NA
TGTGCCAGCAGTTTTAGACAGGTTAACACCGGGGAGCTGTTTTTT
CASSFRQVNTGELFF
>TRBD2|TRBJ2-5|TRBV18|NA
TGTGCCAGCTCACCATTAGTAGCGGGGGCGACCCAAGAGACCCAGTACTTC
CASSPLVAGATQETQYF
>NA|TRBJ2-3|TRBV7-2|NA
TGTGCCAGCAGCTTAGGGGACTGGGGGAGGACAGATACGCAGTATTTT
CASSLGDWGRTDTQYF
>NA|TRBJ1-1|TRBV6-6|NA
TGTGCCAGCAGGCGCATCACTGAAGCTTTCTTT
CASRRITEAFF
>NA|TRBJ2-7|TRBV7-2|NA
TGTGCCAGCAGCTTAGTAGATCGAAGAGGGAGGGAGCAGTACTTC
CASSLVDRRGREQYF
>TRBD1|TRBJ1-1|TRBV19|few
TGTGCCAGTAGTATAACAGGGGTGGGGAACACTGAAGCTTTCTTT
CASSITGVGNTEAFF
>NA|TRBJ2-2|TRBV9|NA
TGTGCCAGCAGCCGCTCCCTGCGAGAAGCCGGGGAGCTGTTTTTT
CASSRSLREAGELFF
>NA|TRBJ2-7|TRBV7-9|once
TGTGCCAGCAGCGCACCGGGTTTGGCCTACGAGCAGTACTTC
CASSAPGLAYEQYF
>NA|TRBJ2-1|TRBV7-2|NA
TGTGCCAGCAGCCCCAGTCGGGGGGCCATCTCCTACAATGAGCAGTTCTTC
CASSPSRGAISYNEQFF
>TRBD2|TRBJ2-7|TRBV2|NA
TGTGCCAGCAGTGAAGCGGGGGGGGACGAGCAGTACTTC
CASSEAGGDEQYF
>TRBD1|TRBJ1-2|TRBV7-9|once
TGTGCCAGCAGCCAAATACCCCGGACAGGCCCCAACTATGGCTACACCTTC
CASSQIPRTGPNYGYTF
>NA|TRBJ1-1|TRBV7-9|few
TGTGCCAGCAGCCACAATACAGGCTACACTGAAGCTTTCTTT
CASSHNTGYTEAFF
>TRBD1|TRBJ1-2|TRBV11-1|NA
TGTGCCAGCAGCTATGGACAGGGGGCAACGGGCTACACCTTC
CASSYGQGATGYTF
>NA|TRBJ2-1|TRBV19|NA
TGTGCCAGTAGTATAAAGGGAAGGGGCCGGTTGTCCTACAATGAGCAGTTCTTC
CASSIKGRGRLSYNEQFF
>NA|TRBJ1-2|TRBV2|NA
TGTGCCAGCAGTGAAGAAGGGCCATGGGGGGACTATGGCTACACCTTC
CASSEEGPWGDYGYTF
>TRBD1|TRBJ2-7|TRBV5-6|few
TGTGCCAGCAGCTCAGTGGGGACAGGGCTCAACGAGCAGTACTTC
CASSSVGTGLNEQYF